The 31 T cell receptor beta chains presented below share a single source sample, sequenced in a study of T-cell reconstitution after alpha-beta-depleted transplantation in children. For TCRbeta, the library was prepared with unique molecular identifiers. TCRdb redid the calling of the PCR reads with MiXCR, one entry per CDR3 protein. The repertoire consists of 75,000 to 80,000 distinct CDR3 sequences, with around 18% occurring once and the leading ten covering approximately 55%. Sequenced here: PBMCs, mostly from graft donor cells, sampled 360 days after TCRalphabeta/CD19-depleted stem cell transplant. The receptor source for this set is a male patient between 2 and 10 years old who had a stem cell transplant for acute lymphoblastic leukemia, so the T cells may come from the graft donor.

V and J are TRBV2 and TRBJ1-1; no definite D call. Germline CDR1 and CDR2: SNHLY and FYNNEI. The CDR3 is made up of 12 amino acids. Trimming removed 3 bases at V and 1 base at J, with 3 bases between. This CDR3 is CASSEQNTEAFF. The CDR3 coding sequence is TGTGCCAGCAGTGAGCAGAACACTGAAGCTTTCTTT.

This clonotype was seen once. The genes are TRBV5-1 and TRBJ1-5, with D maybe TRBD1 (6 bases). The CDR3 covers 17 residues. Trimming shortened V by 0 bases and J by 6 bases, and 19 bases separated the two germline ends. Germline V gene data show CDR1 as SGHRS and CDR2 as YFSETQ. The CDR3 is CASSLAPTGPRGQPQHF. CDR3 nucleotides: TGCGCCAGCAGCTTGGCCCCGACAGGCCCCCGGGGTCAGCCCCAGCATTTT.

The V and J genes are TRBV6-5 and TRBJ2-4; maybe TRBD1 (5 bases). The germline V and J ends were trimmed by 2 bases and 11 bases, with 7 bases remaining between them. The germline CDR1 and CDR2 sequences are MNHEY and SVGAGI. This CDR3 has 11 residues. CDR3 bases: TGTGCCAGCAGTTACCAGGGCCTTCAGTACTTC. Protein: CASSYQGLQYF.

This clonotype has a count of ten or more. The CDR3 here is CASSEQQGGIYEQYF. CDR3 bases: TGTGCCAGCAGTGAACAGCAGGGGGGGATCTACGAGCAGTACTTC. The V and J genes are TRBV6-1 and TRBJ2-7, with D perhaps given as TRBD1 or TRBD2 (7 bases each). The CDR3 sequence is 15 residues long. The germline CDR1 and CDR2 sequences are MNHNS and SASEGT. Trimming took 2 bases from V and 3 from J, leaving 14 bases between them.

The rearrangement joins TRBV12-3 or TRBV12-4 to TRBJ2-5; no clear D gene. The CDR3 runs to 13 residues. Trimming left V 6 bases short and J 3 bases short, with 11 bases between. CDR3 bases: TGTGCCAGCAGCGTGAGGCAGAAAGAGACCCAGTACTTC. Protein sequence: CASSVRQKETQYF.

There are a few counts of this clonotype. This chain connects TRBV6-2 or TRBV6-3 to TRBJ2-7; no definite D call. The CDR3 has 12 residues. Germline V gene sequence: CDR1 MNHEY, CDR2 SVGEGT. V was trimmed by 2 bases and J by 7 bases, leaving 9 bases between them. In nucleotides, the CDR3 is TGTGCCAGCAGTTACCGAGTGAGGGAGCAGTACTTC. Translation: CASSYRVREQYF.

There are a few counts of this clonotype. V and J are TRBV24-1 and TRBJ2-3; 9 bases are shared with TRBD2. V lost 4 bases to trimming and J lost 6 bases; unmatched junction nucleotides: 10. CDR3 length: 16 residues. CDR1 is KGHDR, CDR2 SFDVKD, per germline. The CDR3 loop is CATSDLLSGSSDTQYF. The CDR3 DNA is TGTGCCACCAGTGACCTCCTTAGCGGGAGCTCGGATACGCAGTATTTT.

The chain is built from TRBV11-1 and TRBJ2-1; 16 bases agree with TRBD2. The length of the CDR3 is 18 residues. The V segment lost 1 base and the J segment 8 bases; nucleotides outside the gene matches: 8. Germline loops: CDR1 SGHAT, CDR2 FQDESV (reference sequence). CDR3 protein: CASSLGGLAGGHPHEQFF. The CDR3 region has the DNA TGTGCCAGCAGCTTAGGGGGACTAGCGGGAGGGCATCCCCATGAGCAGTTCTTC.

This clonotype occurred a few times. This chain joins TRBV20-1 and TRBJ2-7; TRBD1 or TRBD2 may be the D gene (5 bases each). CDR3 length equals 12 residues. V was trimmed by 6 bases and J by 6 bases, leaving 15 bases between them. In germline, CDR1 is DFQATT, CDR2 SNEGSKA (reference sequence). CDR3 sequence (DNA): TGCAGTGCCTACCTGCCAGGGAGCGAGCAGTACTTC. The encoded protein is CSAYLPGSEQYF.

A few counts support this clonotype. The chain joins TRBV18 to TRBJ2-5, with D unclear. The V end lost 4 bases, the J end lost 1 base, and 1 base lay between the germline ends. Germline V lookup: CDR1 KGHSH, CDR2 LQKENI. The CDR3 has 11 amino acids. The CDR3 sequence is CASSRQETQYF. As DNA, the CDR3 is TGTGCCAGCTCACGCCAAGAGACCCAGTACTTC.

This chain links TRBV11-2 with TRBJ2-7; 11 bases agree with TRBD2. Trimming cost V 6 bases and J 4 bases; bases outside gene matches: 8. The CDR3 length is 15 residues. Germline V CDR1 and CDR2: SGHAT, FQNNGV. CDR3 loop: CASRRPGLADYEQYF. CDR3 sequence (DNA): TGTGCCAGCAGGCGTCCGGGACTAGCGGATTACGAGCAGTACTTC. Supplemented by reference TRBV11-2 and TRBJ2-7, the full variable domain reads EAGVAQSPRYKIIEKRQSVAFWCNPISGHATLYWYQQILGQGPKLLIQFQNNGVVDDSQLPKDRFSAERLKGVDSTLKIQPAKLEDSAVYLCASRRPGLADYEQYFGPGTRLTVT.

This clonotype was observed a handful of times. The chain has TRBV3-1 and TRBJ2-3, with D tentatively TRBD1 or TRBD2 (5 bases each). Trimming took 4 bases from V and 0 from J, leaving 8 bases between them. Germline V gene lookup returns CDR1 LGHDT and CDR2 YNNKEL (reference sequence). This CDR3 spans 14 amino acids. In nucleotides, the CDR3 is TGTGCCAGCAGCCGTTGGGACAGCACAGATACGCAGTATTTT. This gives the protein CASSRWDSTDTQYF.

This clonotype has only a few counts. The V and J genes are TRBV5-1 and TRBJ2-5; a weak D match, TRBD1 (5 bases). V dropped 2 bases and J dropped 2 bases, with 10 bases sitting between them. CDR1 and CDR2 from the germline V gene are SGHRS and YFSETQ. The CDR3 consists of 14 residues. The CDR3 region has the DNA TGCGCCAGCAGCTTCTCAGGGTGGCAAGAGACCCAGTACTTC. Residues: CASSFSGWQETQYF.

In DNA, the CDR3 is TGTGCCAGCAGAATCGGCTCCCTTGAGGCTAATCAGCCCCAGCATTTT. Translating it yields CASRIGSLEANQPQHF. This chain connects TRBV5-6 to TRBJ1-5; D ambiguous. This CDR3 is 16 amino acids long. The V gene lost 5 bases and the J gene lost 4 bases, with 19 bases spanning the gap. Germline V gene lookup returns CDR1 SGHDT and CDR2 YYEEEE.

The chain links TRBV9 to TRBJ1-1; weak D call: TRBD1 (5 bases). Trimming removed 0 bases at V and 1 base at J, with 10 bases between. CDR3 size: 15 residues. Germline V gene lookup returns CDR1 SGDLS and CDR2 YYNGEE. CDR3 residues: CASSVALDRNTEAFF. In nucleotides, the CDR3 is TGTGCCAGCAGCGTAGCCCTAGACAGGAACACTGAAGCTTTCTTT.

The rearrangement joins TRBV2 to TRBJ2-1; D is unclear. Trimming removed 6 bases from V and 3 bases from J, with 18 bases in between. CDR3 size: 16 residues. Per germline, CDR1 SNHLY and CDR2 FYNNEI. CDR3 region: CASSLRGWGYYNEQFF. The CDR3 DNA follows: TGTGCCAGCAGCCTCCGAGGATGGGGATACTACAATGAGCAGTTCTTC.

This clonotype was observed a handful of times. The V call is TRBV28, the J call TRBJ2-5, with TRBD2 matching 7 bases. Unmatched junction bases numbered 15, after V lost 3 bases and J lost 5 bases. The CDR3 extends over 17 amino acids. Per germline, CDR1 MDHEN and CDR2 SYDVKM. The CDR3, as DNA: TGTGCCAGCAGTTTCCTTAGGGCTAGCGGCTCCGGTGAGACCCAGTACTTC. Translation: CASSFLRASGSGETQYF.

The chain links TRBV20-1 to TRBJ2-1, with D tentatively TRBD2 (5 bases). Per the germline V gene, CDR1 is DFQATT and CDR2 is SNEGSKA (reference sequence). This CDR3 comprises 16 residues. V was clipped by 0 bases and J by 0 bases, with 12 bases between them. The CDR3 nucleotides read TGCAGTGCTAGAGATGGACTCCGGGCCTCCTACAATGAGCAGTTCTTC. Residues: CSARDGLRASYNEQFF.

This clonotype came up a few times. J is TRBJ2-5 and V is TRBV12-3 or TRBV12-4, with D possibly TRBD2 on 6 matching bases. Trimming took 8 bases from V and 2 from J, leaving 12 bases between them. The CDR3 consists of 13 residues. The CDR3 sequence is CASRRAEQETQYF. The CDR3 DNA follows: TGTGCCAGCCGGAGGGCCGAACAAGAGACCCAGTACTTC.

This clonotype was found a few times. The chain has TRBV20-1 and TRBJ2-3; 9 bases line up with TRBD2. The V and J ends lost 5 bases and 7 bases, in that order; junction bases with no gene match: 7. Germline-derived CDR1 and CDR2 are DFQATT and SNEGSKA (reference sequence). There are 13 residues in the CDR3. Written as DNA, the CDR3 is TGCAGTGCTGTACGCGGGGGGGCCTATACGCAGTATTTT. It codes for CSAVRGGAYTQYF.

This clonotype was seen more than once but under ten times. The chain employs TRBV12-3 or TRBV12-4 and TRBJ1-1; D is ambiguous. There are 13 residues in the CDR3. Trimming shortened V by 2 bases and J by 7 bases, and 11 bases separated the two germline ends. DNA for the CDR3: TGTGCCAGCAGTTTATGGAGCCCTGGTGAAGCTTTCTTT. It encodes CASSLWSPGEAFF.

This clonotype was seen a few times. The chain employs TRBV5-1 and TRBJ2-5, with 9 bases lining up with TRBD1. The junction had 1 base not matched to a gene; V was cut back by 2 bases and J by 5 bases. This CDR3 has 13 amino acids. Germline V gene lookup returns CDR1 SGHRS and CDR2 YFSETQ. The CDR3 sequence: CASSLGQGETQYF. The CDR3 DNA follows: TGCGCCAGCAGCTTAGGACAGGGGGAGACCCAGTACTTC. Looking up the rest from reference TRBV5-1 and TRBJ2-5 gives the full variable domain: KAGVTQTPRYLIKTRGQQVTLSCSPISGHRSVSWYQQTPGQGLQFLFEYFSETQRNKGNFPGRFSGRQFSNSRSEMNVSTLELGDSALYLCASSLGQGETQYFGPGTRLLVL.

The rearrangement uses TRBV20-1 and TRBJ2-3; no reliable D call. In germline, CDR1 is DFQATT, CDR2 SNEGSKA (reference sequence). Deletions cut 4 bases from V and 2 bases from J, with 10 bases between. The CDR3 is 13 amino acids. In DNA form, the CDR3 reads TGCAGTGCTATGCAGCCTACCACAGATACGCAGTATTTT. Protein product: CSAMQPTTDTQYF.

The chain combines TRBV7-9 with TRBJ2-3; possibly TRBD1 for D (6 bases). This CDR3 comprises 14 residues. The V end lost 2 bases, the J end lost 8 bases, and 14 bases lay between the germline ends. Germline CDR1 and CDR2: SEHNR and FQNEAQ (reference sequence). The CDR3 DNA reads TGTGCCAGCAGCTTACAGGGGTATTCGGTTACGCAGTATTTT. As protein: CASSLQGYSVTQYF.

The V and J genes are TRBV12-3 or TRBV12-4 and TRBJ2-5, with TRBD2 matching over 11 bases. The V gene end was trimmed by 2 bases and the J gene end by 5 bases; junction bases not matched to a gene: 7. This CDR3 comprises 16 residues. CDR3 in amino acids: CASSLRRLAGHETQYF. DNA for the CDR3: TGTGCCAGCAGTTTAAGAAGACTAGCGGGACATGAGACCCAGTACTTC.

There are many counts of this clonotype. The V gene is TRBV7-6, the J gene TRBJ2-1, with 10 nucleotides matching TRBD2. The CDR3 is 16 amino acids. Trimming cost V 0 bases and J 9 bases; bases outside gene matches: 8. Germline V CDR1 and CDR2: SGHVS, FNYEAQ. CDR3: CASSLALAGVWGEQFF. DNA of the CDR3: TGTGCCAGCAGCTTAGCGCTAGCGGGAGTTTGGGGTGAGCAGTTCTTC. The entire variable domain, with the rest obtained from reference TRBV7-6 and TRBJ2-1, is as follows: GAGVSQSPRYKVTKRGQDVALRCDPISGHVSLYWYRQALGQGPEFLTYFNYEAQQDKSGLPNDRFSAERPEGSISTLTIQRTEQRDSAMYRCASSLALAGVWGEQFFGPGTRLTVL.

The chain uses TRBV5-1 and TRBJ2-7, with D tentatively TRBD2 (5 bases). Trimming stripped 3 bases from V and 6 bases from J, with 16 bases between. CDR1 and CDR2 (germline): SGHRS, YFSETQ. The CDR3 is 14 amino acids. The CDR3 nucleotides read TGCGCCAGCAGCTGGGAGACTAAGGGAGCCGAGCAGTACTTC. It encodes CASSWETKGAEQYF.

V and J are TRBV20-1 and TRBJ2-7; 11 bases match TRBD2. Losses at the gene ends were 4 bases for V and 4 bases for J; bases not matched to a gene: 9. The germline V gene encodes CDR1 DFQATT and CDR2 SNEGSKA (reference sequence). This CDR3 is 15 amino acids long. CDR3: CSAIRSGRARYEQYF. The CDR3 coding sequence is TGCAGTGCTATTCGTAGCGGGAGGGCCAGGTACGAGCAGTACTTC.

The chain's CDR3 is CASSFHTWTGAYEQYF. The CDR3 coding sequence is TGTGCCAGCAGCTTTCATACCTGGACAGGAGCCTACGAGCAGTACTTC. The chain carries TRBV7-2 and TRBJ2-7, with 7 nucleotides matching TRBD1. Germline V lookup: CDR1 SGHTA, CDR2 FQGNSA. This CDR3 is built from 16 residues. V lost 3 bases and J lost 2; bases outside the gene matches: 10.

The chain links TRBV29-1 to TRBJ2-1, with 7 bases identical to TRBD1. Germline V gene lookup returns CDR1 SQVTM and CDR2 ANQGSEA. With 4 bases clipped from V and 8 bases from J, the junction kept 5 bases outside the gene matches. This CDR3 comprises 12 residues. CDR3: CSVAGQVHEQFF. DNA for the CDR3: TGCAGCGTTGCCGGACAGGTCCATGAGCAGTTCTTC.

The rearrangement joins TRBV9 to TRBJ2-2, with D unresolved. Trimming took off 3 bases at V and 0 bases at J, with 3 bases between the two ends. The CDR3 consists of 13 residues. The germline CDR1 and CDR2 sequences are SGDLS and YYNGEE. The CDR3 region is CASSAPNTGELFF. The CDR3 DNA is TGTGCCAGCAGCGCCCCGAACACCGGGGAGCTGTTTTTT.